This T cell receptor (beta chain) was recorded in a study of cytomegalovirus exposure and HLA in healthy donors (TCRdb year 2017). In the study overall: An earlier analysis of roughly 610 of the donors reported 276 Gb of sequence data and 117 million unique TCR beta sequences obtained from roughly 170 million T cells. To study patterns of TCR occurrence, a later analysis re-analyzed previously published TCR beta repertoires from just over 650 donors and added high-resolution HLA genotyping. The study used immunosequencing to profile the T cell repertoires of 666 subjects and linked those repertoires to cytomegalovirus serostatus. The study was designed to test whether signatures of past pathogen exposure could be identified by cataloging public T cell receptors. Along with the approximately 670-subject first cohort, a separate validation cohort of around 110 different subjects was used. Around 320 gigabases of sequencing data and tens of millions of unique TCR sequences were included in an early release covering 500 to 750 HLA-typed donors. To predict cytomegalovirus infection status, the study brought together high-throughput TCR immunosequencing, statistical association of individual TCRs with disease status, and machine learning. In a later genetic analysis, genome-wide SNP genotypes for about 65% of the roughly 700 donors were used, and that subset was treated as a discovery cohort. In the later analysis, no new phenotypic data were used to find candidate immune exposures; instead, reliance was placed on TCR beta sequences and their occurrence across donors. HLA typing included class I and class II loci at four-digit resolution. Among approximately 370 genotyped donors of the cohort, an average of around 240,000 unique TCR beta nucleotide sequences was sequenced per donor, of which 15% to 20% were non-productive. A handful of DR-DQ haplotypes were handled as single units for association and clustering because linkage in the cohort was strong. Donor age, sex, ethnicity and CMV serostatus were compiled together with the repertoire data. Typing coverage varied by locus: 629-630 donors for A, B, C, DRB1 and DQB1; more than 500 for DQA1; more than 600 for DPA1; under 490 for DPB1. Every repertoire in the discovery cohort had been generated on one and the same sequencing platform. An earlier analysis of approximately 640 of the donors applied high-throughput TCR beta sequencing to assess whether each TCR beta V gene segment acted as functional or pseudogenic. Of the 350 to 450 genotyped donors, 65% to 90% were placed in the genetic ancestry cluster associated with self-reported Caucasian donors. Overall study results and their limits: Broadly in line with IMGT annotations, most TCR beta V segments showed up in productive rearrangements about 87% or about 30% of the time in an earlier analysis of approximately 640 of the donors. Because some donors lacked HLA typing at each locus, the association tests relied only on the typed subset. The authors suggested that the approach could potentially be generalized to other disease states and immunological phenotypes. In a later analysis, several top co-occurrence clusters were reported to appear linked to parvovirus B19, influenza, CMV and Epstein-Barr virus. A few of the identified cytomegalovirus-associated TCR beta chains were confirmed in vitro to be specific for cytomegalovirus antigens. Across donors, most TCR sequences were observed very rarely, whereas some public TCRs were present in many individuals. For the cohort, immune exposure information was limited to CMV serostatus. Most CMV-associated TCR beta chains appeared to be HLA-restricted in a later analysis, and the HLA associations seemed to be driven largely by CMV exposure. A later genetic analysis associated a missense DCLRE1C variant with V-gene and J-gene trimming of TCR beta chains, and an independent cohort replicated the association. Strong co-occurrence of HLA alleles, especially DR and DQ, made assigning TCR associations to individual alleles difficult. Some IMGT-functional V segments, including TRBV6-2 and TRBV6-3, could not be distinguished by the 87-base-pair reads and were therefore excluded. A group of highly shared sequence variants was considered likely to be a technical artifact of the sequencing pipeline. A further reported finding was that TCR beta sequences accurately predicted the HLA-A and HLA-B alleles for most subjects in the first cohort. The classifier was reported to diagnose cytomegalovirus status with high specificity and sensitivity in both the original cohort and the validation cohort. This cohort had only TCR beta chains sequenced, and the lack of alpha or paired-chain data limited which features could be detected. Correlated functional status among segregating V segments might reflect linkage disequilibrium, but an unknown experimental factor could not be ruled out. According to a later genetic analysis, donors in an Asian-associated ancestry cluster had fewer N-insertions in productive TCRs than the approximately 690-donor mean. A later analysis found that TCR association rates varied across HLA loci, with DRB1 alleles showing the most associated TCRs and HLA-C alleles the fewest. The study listed 150 to 200 TCR beta chains as associated with cytomegalovirus. A later analysis found that HLA-associated TCR beta chains were more clonally expanded and had lower generation probabilities than equally common non-associated chains. Roughly uniform sequencing depth across donors was assumed in presence/absence analyses, although this assumption may not hold. Roughly 17 rarely observed V segments, including chromosome 9 orphons, were excluded from the earlier analysis of about 600 of the donors because counts were too low. In a later analysis, around 15,000 TCR beta sequences were associated with specific HLA alleles at a false discovery rate of 0.05.

Remarks on this clone: Its antigen remains unidentified. Base qualities are not recorded, but no much larger clone differs from it by a single base.

Via the germline V gene, CDR1 is SNHLY and CDR2 FYNNEI. The CDR3 contains 13 residues, cysteine and phenylalanine counted. This entry keeps only the CDR3 DNA: 39 bases, framed from base 1. A distance of 12 bases separates the germline ends of V and J, which lose 4 bases and 6 bases respectively. The library was prepared using the immunoSEQ multiplex PCR assay. A mixture of 60 forward primers for TCR Vbeta segments and 13 reverse primers for TCR Jbeta segments was used in the multiplex PCR. The CDR3 region of rearranged TCR beta genes was amplified from genomic DNA by a multiplex PCR assay. Amplified TCR beta libraries were sequenced as 87-base-pair reads on the Illumina HiSeq System. The original pipeline was this. In a later analysis, tens of millions of unique TCR beta chains were counted across the roughly 670 repertoires, and roughly 9.9 million of these chains were shared by at least two donors. To remove PCR and sequencing errors, raw reads were error-corrected and collapsed into unique sequences using a nearest-neighbor algorithm that merged closely related sequences. V, D and J gene segments were assigned by aligning CDR3 sequences to IMGT reference sequences. Each retained sequence needed at least a six-nucleotide match to both a V gene segment and a J gene segment. Rearrangements were classified as productive when the CDR3 lacked stop codons and remained in frame with V and J, and all other rearrangements were classified as non-productive. CDR3 was defined according to IMGT convention as the region running from the second conserved V-encoded cysteine to the conserved J-encoded phenylalanine. Sequences without an unambiguous match to a single V gene segment were excluded from the earlier analysis of 450 to 650 of the donors. In an earlier analysis of 587 of the donors, V segments were called functional above 56.7% productive rearrangements and were called segregating when the between-donor standard deviation exceeded 5%. To diagnose cytomegalovirus status from the catalog of TCR beta chain sequences, a statistical classification framework was built. A later analysis assigned V and J genes by comparing TCR nucleotide sequences with IMGT/GENE-DB human TR gene sequences. A later analysis assigned CDR3 sequences and most-parsimonious VDJ recombination scenarios with the TCRdist pipeline. In a later analysis, every TCR beta chain was defined by the combination of its CDR3 amino acid sequence and its V-gene family, and reads without a unique V-gene family were dropped. In a later analysis, 450 to 600 highly shared, low-generation-probability nucleotide sequences were removed to address suspected cross-contamination and a sequencing artifact. In a later analysis, a clonal expansion index was calculated for each public chain from normalized within-repertoire ranks of inferred template counts. Generation probabilities in a later analysis came from a VDJ recombination model fitted to out-of-frame rearrangements, and those results were checked against IGoR. In a later analysis, TCR-TCR, TCR-HLA and TCR-CMV co-occurrence was scored with hypergeometric tests, and a repertoire-size bias correction was applied to TCR pairs. In a later analysis, false discovery rates were estimated by permuting HLA or CMV assignments 20 times. In a later analysis, co-occurring TCRs were grouped with DBSCAN, and TCRdist sequence similarity was added when clustering was performed within HLA-allele-positive subsets. Repertoires with fewer than 30,000 or more than 120,000 public chains were left out of co-occurrence clustering, as were five repertoires with anomalous nucleotide sharing. This is the immuneACCESS table as TCRdb keeps it, with only in-frame sequences that have V and J called. A part of the clones is gone; compared with another copy, unresolved V genes explain less than half, and the rest is unexplained. That table furnishes V, J and clone size, whereas the DNA furnished D and trimming. Recorded for this sample are some 180,000 clones; about 90% of them occurred a single time. Of the sample, approximately 0.98% falls within the top ten clones.

The cohort consisted of fewer than 700 healthy bone marrow donors. Cohort members were all nominally healthy when sampled, although unrecorded immune exposures were likely present. The donor tested CMV seronegative, placing the donor among the 350 or so seronegative members of the cohort. Each donor provided a peripheral blood sample, and peripheral blood mononuclear cells were used for TCR beta sequencing. Genomic DNA extraction from the blood cell samples was performed with the Qiagen DNeasy Blood Extraction Kit. The TCR comes from a boy aged 2-15 years in good health and CMV-seronegative. The rearranged segments are TRBV2 and TRBJ1-1; the D gene is possibly TRBD1, with 6 bases matching. Sequencing was performed on PBMCs. The bases are TGTGCCAGCAGTGCAGGGGCGAGCTCTGAAGCTTTCTTT. Translated, it reads CASSAGASSEAFF.